Listed below are T cell receptor beta chains from one sample, sequenced in a study of control samples from healthy donors and cancer patients. Produced via immunoSEQ multiplex PCR; TCRdb's table is partial and in-frame only. The sample carries 50,000 to 55,000 clones, roughly 89% recorded once. Specimen: PBMCs. Receptors originate from a man aged 40-55 years with colorectal cancer. Both conserved end residues are trimmed from each CDR3.

J gene	V gene	CDR3 protein
TRBJ1-1	TRBV10-2	ASSSAPGNTEAF
TRBJ1-1	TRBV5-1	ASSWGTANTEAF
TRBJ2-5	TRBV20-1	SASNNRDYQETQY
TRBJ2-3	TRBV30	ACTSSGSKNTQY
TRBJ2-7	TRBV25-1	ASSDSFRLGDEQY
TRBJ1-1	TRBV11-1	ASSLGGTNTEAF
TRBJ2-2	TRBV10-1	ASSGDRGSYLNTGELF
TRBJ2-2	TRBV19	ASSRGLGRYTGELF
TRBJ1-1	TRBV12-3/TRBV12-4	ASSLSGYTEAF
TRBJ2-1	TRBV7-9	ASSATRGSTNEQF
TRBJ2-7	TRBV3-1/TRBV3-2	ASSQDYSGAYEQY
TRBJ2-2	TRBV14	ASSQNQYLTTGELF
TRBJ1-1	TRBV28	ASSLLDVPEAF
TRBJ2-7	TRBV6-5	ASSLGQGIDYEQY
TRBJ2-7	TRBV2	ASRATSGSTDEQY
TRBJ2-7	TRBV27	ASSLGGNEQY
TRBJ2-3	TRBV5-1	ASSLGQGADTQY
TRBJ2-5	TRBV25-1	ASSEKLQGLGETQY
TRBJ2-7	TRBV28	ASRPPQGREQY
TRBJ2-5	TRBV5-6	ASSNREKETQY
TRBJ2-5	TRBV5-6	ASSLFVIKLSETQY
TRBJ1-5	TRBV7-8	ASSFSRALNQPQH
TRBJ2-7	TRBV7-9	ASSPSGSYEQY
TRBJ2-7	TRBV7-8	ASSLARPQDEQY
TRBJ2-1	TRBV19	ASSIDSRGTLNEQF
TRBJ2-1	TRBV27	ASSFHHSYNEQF
TRBJ2-1	TRBV6-5	ARGPGRGDEQF
TRBJ2-1	TRBV19	ASSIDLVAGRNEQF
TRBJ2-5	TRBV6-6	ASSPYVIPGQGMKETQY